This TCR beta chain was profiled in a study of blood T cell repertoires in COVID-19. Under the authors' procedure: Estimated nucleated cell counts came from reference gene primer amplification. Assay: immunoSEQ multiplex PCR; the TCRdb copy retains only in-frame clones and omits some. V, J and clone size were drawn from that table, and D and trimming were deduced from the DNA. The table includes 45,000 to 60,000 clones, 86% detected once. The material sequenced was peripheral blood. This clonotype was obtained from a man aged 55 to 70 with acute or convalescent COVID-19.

Here the CDR3 DNA reads TGTGCCAGCAGCTTAGGACAGAACACTGAAGCTTTCTTT. Its protein is CASSLGQNTEAFF. The genes are TRBV11-3 and TRBJ1-1; D is unresolved. Germline V lookup: CDR1 SGHNT, CDR2 YENEEA. Trimming took 1 base from V and 1 from J, leaving 4 bases between them. There are 13 residues in the CDR3. The full variable domain, rest sourced from reference TRBV11-3 and TRBJ1-1, is EAGVVQSPRYKIIEKKQPVAFWCNPISGHNTLYWYLQNLGQGPELLIRYENEEAVDDSQLPKDRFSAERLKGVDSTLKIQPAELGDSAVYLCASSLGQNTEAFFGQGTRLTVV.